These T cell receptor beta chains were read from a single sample in a study of T cells in localized non-small cell lung cancer. TCRdb's copy holds only in-frame clones and misses some; the assay was immunoSEQ multiplex PCR. The table lists tens of thousands of clones, about 89% of them singletons. Sequenced here: peripheral blood, sampled before any cancer treatment. The origin of the receptors is a man between 40 and 70 years old with stage I squamous cell lung carcinoma. The CDR3 runs from the conserved cysteine through the conserved F or W. The D gene is left open where the match is weak. Clone size is not always given. Where it is, it says once, few, many or a class for expanded clones.

CDR3: CASSLSGTEYNEQFF; DNA: TGCGCCAGCAGCCTGTCAGGGACAGAATACAATGAGCAGTTCTTC; V: TRBV5-1; size: .; D: TRBD1; J: TRBJ2-1
CDR3: CASSPGTGGSNQPQHF; DNA: TGTGCCAGCAGCCCCGGGACAGGGGGGAGCAATCAGCCCCAGCATTTT; V: TRBV7-9; size: .; D: TRBD1; J: TRBJ1-5
CDR3: CASSLDLHRSYEQYF; DNA: TGTGCCAGCAGCTTAGATCTTCACCGGTCCTACGAGCAGTACTTC; V: TRBV11-2; size: .; D: .; J: TRBJ2-7
CDR3: CATSRVRGLGYRDTEAFF; DNA: TGTGCCACCAGCAGAGTGAGGGGGCTGGGCTACAGGGACACTGAAGCTTTCTTT; V: TRBV15; size: .; D: TRBD1; J: TRBJ1-1
CDR3: CASSHTADRAREKLFF; DNA: TGTGCCAGCAGCCATACCGCGGACAGGGCGAGGGAAAAACTGTTTTTT; V: TRBV27; size: .; D: TRBD1; J: TRBJ1-4
CDR3: CASSGDRDTDTQYF; DNA: TGTGCCAGCAGTGGAGATCGGGACACAGATACGCAGTATTTT; V: TRBV7-3; size: once; D: .; J: TRBJ2-3
CDR3: CASSWAMNTEAFF; DNA: TGTGCCAGTAGTTGGGCCATGAACACTGAAGCTTTCTTT; V: TRBV19; size: .; D: .; J: TRBJ1-1
CDR3: CASSEGNQPQHF; DNA: TGTGCCAGCAGCGAAGGAAATCAGCCCCAGCATTTT; V: TRBV7-9; size: few; D: .; J: TRBJ1-5
CDR3: CASRWAGSSGEQYF; DNA: TGTGCCAGTAGGTGGGCAGGATCTTCGGGAGAGCAGTACTTC; V: TRBV19; size: .; D: .; J: TRBJ2-7
CDR3: CASSIDPWTDTQYF; DNA: TGTGCCAGCAGCATTGACCCGTGGACAGATACGCAGTATTTT; V: TRBV7-9; size: .; D: .; J: TRBJ2-3
CDR3: CASSPDQNIQYF; DNA: TGTGCCAGCAGCCCGGACCAAAACATTCAGTACTTC; V: TRBV6-6; size: once; D: .; J: TRBJ2-4
CDR3: CASGLVPLLDTANYGYTF; DNA: TGTGCTAGTGGTTTGGTTCCGCTTCTGGACACAGCTAACTATGGCTACACCTTC; V: TRBV12-5; size: .; D: .; J: TRBJ1-2
CDR3: CASSRHSGNTIYF; DNA: TGTGCCAGCAGCCGTCACTCTGGAAACACCATATATTTT; V: TRBV27; size: .; D: .; J: TRBJ1-3
CDR3: CASSSGTGRDSPLHF; DNA: TGTGCCAGCAGCTCTGGGACAGGGAGGGATTCACCCCTCCACTTT; V: TRBV7-8; size: few; D: TRBD1; J: TRBJ1-6
CDR3: CASSKKLQGPKVTLHF; DNA: TGTGCCAGCAGCAAGAAGCTACAGGGGCCGAAGGTCACCCTCCACTTT; V: TRBV27; size: once; D: TRBD1; J: TRBJ1-6
CDR3: CASSLWHGLVSGNTIYF; DNA: TGTGCCAGCAGCTTGTGGCATGGGCTCGTCTCTGGAAACACCATATATTTT; V: TRBV5-5; size: .; D: .; J: TRBJ1-3
CDR3: CASSYSDSRYEQYF; DNA: TGTGCCAGCAGTTACTCAGACTCTAGATACGAGCAGTACTTC; V: TRBV6-6; size: .; D: .; J: TRBJ2-7
CDR3: CASSIGINTQYF; DNA: TGTGCCAGTAGTATTGGTATAAATACGCAGTATTTT; V: TRBV19; size: .; D: .; J: TRBJ2-3
CDR3: CASSLGGPSEQFF; DNA: TGTGCCAGCAGCTTAGGGGGTCCTAGCGAGCAGTTCTTC; V: TRBV5-4; size: .; D: .; J: TRBJ2-1
CDR3: CASSWETGRTGELFF; DNA: TGCGCCAGCAGCTGGGAAACAGGGCGGACCGGGGAGCTGTTTTTT; V: TRBV5-1; size: once; D: .; J: TRBJ2-2
CDR3: CASSEARTDTQYF; DNA: TGTGCCAGCAGTGAGGCGCGCACAGATACGCAGTATTTT; V: TRBV6-1; size: once; D: .; J: TRBJ2-3
CDR3: CASSQESIRNEKLFF; DNA: TGTGCCAGCAGCCAAGAAAGTATCCGTAATGAAAAACTGTTTTTT; V: TRBV4-2; size: .; D: .; J: TRBJ1-4
CDR3: CSVAGQGVGNTIYF; DNA: TGCAGCGTCGCCGGACAGGGAGTTGGAAACACCATATATTTT; V: TRBV29-1; size: .; D: TRBD1; J: TRBJ1-3
CDR3: CAIRAASNTEAFF; DNA: TGTGCCATCAGGGCAGCCTCGAACACTGAAGCTTTCTTT; V: TRBV10-3; size: once; D: .; J: TRBJ1-1
CDR3: CASRPSGGAGNEQFF; DNA: TGTGCCAGCAGACCCAGCGGGGGGGCCGGTAATGAGCAGTTCTTC; V: TRBV6-1; size: .; D: TRBD2; J: TRBJ2-1
CDR3: CASSKEIEGPDRGPYNEQFF; DNA: TGTGCCAGCAGCAAAGAGATCGAGGGGCCTGACAGGGGCCCCTACAATGAGCAGTTCTTC; V: TRBV21-1; size: .; D: .; J: TRBJ2-1
CDR3: CAWSVTLGDRGYGYTF; DNA: TGTGCCTGGAGTGTGACCCTGGGGGACAGGGGCTATGGCTACACCTTC; V: TRBV30; size: .; D: TRBD1; J: TRBJ1-2
CDR3: CASSQTTGAELNVLTF; DNA: TGCGCCAGCAGCCAAACGACCGGGGCAGAGCTAAACGTCCTGACTTTC; V: TRBV4-1; size: .; D: .; J: TRBJ2-6
CDR3: CASSPQTTSSGANVLTF; DNA: TGTGCCAGCAGCCCTCAGACTACCAGCTCTGGGGCCAACGTCCTGACTTTC; V: TRBV7-2; size: .; D: .; J: TRBJ2-6
CDR3: CASSLATGDGQPQHF; DNA: TGCGCCAGCAGCTTGGCCACGGGGGATGGTCAGCCCCAGCATTTT; V: TRBV5-1; size: .; D: .; J: TRBJ1-5
CDR3: CASGFGPLYGYTF; DNA: TGTGCTAGTGGTTTCGGGCCTCTCTATGGCTACACCTTC; V: TRBV12-5; size: .; D: .; J: TRBJ1-2
CDR3: CASSGDRGDYEQYF; DNA: TGTGCCAGCAGCGGGGACAGGGGAGACTACGAGCAGTACTTC; V: TRBV6-6; size: .; D: TRBD1; J: TRBJ2-7
CDR3: CASSLGQGVGPLHF; DNA: TGTGCCAGCAGCTTGGGACAGGGGGTAGGGCCCCTCCACTTT; V: TRBV7-9; size: .; D: TRBD1; J: TRBJ1-6
CDR3: CASSWERGLGANVLTF; DNA: TGTGCCAGCAGTTGGGAACGGGGGCTTGGGGCCAACGTCCTGACTTTC; V: TRBV6-5; size: .; D: .; J: TRBJ2-6
CDR3: CASSIGYQPQHF; DNA: TGTGCCAGTAGTATAGGCTATCAGCCCCAGCATTTT; V: TRBV19; size: .; D: .; J: TRBJ1-5
CDR3: CASSLLGASGAGELFF; DNA: TGTGCCAGCAGCTTGTTGGGGGCTAGCGGGGCCGGGGAGCTGTTTTTT; V: TRBV5-4; size: .; D: TRBD2; J: TRBJ2-2
CDR3: CASSKERGSMRAPNLTYEQYF; DNA: TGTGCCAGCAGCAAAGAGAGGGGCAGTATGAGGGCTCCGAACTTGACCTACGAGCAGTACTTC; V: TRBV21-1; size: .; D: .; J: TRBJ2-7
CDR3: CASSLGTLYEQYF; DNA: TGTGCCAGCAGCTTAGGGACATTATACGAGCAGTACTTC; V: TRBV7-2; size: .; D: .; J: TRBJ2-7
CDR3: CASSPPQGRSPLHF; DNA: TGCGCCAGCAGTCCTCCGCAGGGGAGATCACCCCTCCACTTT; V: TRBV23-1; size: .; D: .; J: TRBJ1-6
CDR3: CASSPTGHQPGYTF; DNA: TGTGCCAGCAGTCCCACGGGCCACCAGCCTGGCTACACCTTC; V: TRBV28; size: .; D: .; J: TRBJ1-2
CDR3: CASSNSIFREQYF; DNA: TGCGCCAGCAGTAACAGTATTTTCCGCGAGCAGTACTTC; V: TRBV6-6; size: .; D: .; J: TRBJ2-7
CDR3: CASSFSGTSGEQYF; DNA: TGCGCCAGCAGCTTTTCCGGGACTAGCGGGGAACAGTACTTC; V: TRBV5-1; size: once; D: TRBD2; J: TRBJ2-7
CDR3: CASSESYRDRDFYEQYF; DNA: TGTGCCAGCAGTGAATCGTACAGGGACAGGGACTTCTACGAGCAGTACTTC; V: TRBV2; size: .; D: TRBD1; J: TRBJ2-7